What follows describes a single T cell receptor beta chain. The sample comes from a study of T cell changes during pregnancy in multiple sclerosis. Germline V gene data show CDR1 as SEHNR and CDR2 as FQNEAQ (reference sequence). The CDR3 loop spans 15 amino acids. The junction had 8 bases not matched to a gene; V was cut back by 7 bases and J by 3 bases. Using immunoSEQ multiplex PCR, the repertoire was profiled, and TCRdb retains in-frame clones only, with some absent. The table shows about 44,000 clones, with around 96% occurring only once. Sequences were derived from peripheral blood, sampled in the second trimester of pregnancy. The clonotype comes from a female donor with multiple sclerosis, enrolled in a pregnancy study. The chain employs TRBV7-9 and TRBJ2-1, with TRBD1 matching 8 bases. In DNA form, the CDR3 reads TGTGCCAGCACCACGCCCGGGACAGGCTACAATGAGCAGTTCTTC. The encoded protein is CASTTPGTGYNEQFF.